This is a list of T cell receptor beta chains from one sample in a study of T-cell memory formation after mild COVID-19. TCRdb re-analysed the 5' RACE reads in MiXCR, keeping a single row per CDR3 protein. The top ten hold under 15% of the sample, which has 540,000 or so distinct CDR3 sequences, roughly 21% seen once. The specimen sequenced was PBMCs or a T cell subset sorted from them (not recorded which). The receptors derive from an adult woman who had mild COVID-19 (a few samples of this study predate the infection). Cell type and time point are not known. CDR3s include the opening cysteine and the closing phenylalanine or tryptophan. D genes are given only for firm matches. Some rows have no size entry. The others give once, few or many, or a class for an expanded clone.

J gene | V gene | clone size | D gene | CDR3 protein | CDR3 DNA
TRBJ2-2 | TRBV5-5 | few | TRBD2 | CASSGKSGANTGELFF | TGTGCCAGCAGCGGGAAGAGCGGGGCAAACACCGGGGAGCTGTTTTTT
TRBJ1-1 | TRBV4-1 | NA | NA | CASSQEAPLQGYTEAFF | TGCGCCAGCAGCCAAGAGGCACCTTTACAGGGTTACACTGAAGCTTTCTTT
TRBJ1-6 | TRBV12-3/TRBV12-4 | few | NA | CASSSQGMLGNSPLHF | TGTGCCAGCAGTTCACAGGGAATGCTTGGTAATTCACCCCTCCACTTT
TRBJ1-4 | TRBV15 | NA | NA | CATSRDNTEEKLFF | TGTGCCACCAGCAGAGATAACACTGAAGAAAAACTGTTTTTT
TRBJ1-1 | TRBV7-9 | few | NA | CASSLSNGVRNTEAFF | TGTGCCAGCAGCTTAAGTAACGGAGTCAGGAACACTGAAGCTTTCTTT
TRBJ2-7 | TRBV20-1 | few | TRBD1 | CSASGQGAHEQYF | TGCAGTGCTTCGGGACAGGGAGCTCACGAGCAGTACTTC
TRBJ2-5 | TRBV3-1 | few | TRBD1 | CASSQDDDRESQETQYF | TGTGCCAGCAGCCAAGATGACGACAGGGAGTCCCAAGAGACCCAGTACTTC
TRBJ1-1 | TRBV5-6 | many | NA | CASSLRGIGTEAFF | TGTGCCAGCAGCTTGAGGGGTATTGGAACTGAAGCTTTCTTT
TRBJ1-3 | TRBV12-3/TRBV12-4 | many | NA | CASSLQGNMQGNTIYF | TGTGCCAGCAGCTTACAGGGCAACATGCAAGGAAACACCATATATTTT
TRBJ2-1 | TRBV13 | NA | TRBD2 | CASRTGLAGAGNEQFF | TGTGCCAGCAGAACAGGACTAGCGGGAGCCGGGAATGAGCAGTTCTTC
TRBJ2-1 | TRBV3-1 | NA | NA | CASSPGLTGVEQFF | TGTGCCAGCAGCCCGGGACTCACCGGAGTTGAGCAGTTCTTC
TRBJ1-5 | TRBV30 | few | NA | CAWSVLNTPPQHF | TGTGCCTGGAGTGTATTAAACACCCCACCCCAGCATTTT
TRBJ2-1 | TRBV3-1 | NA | NA | CASSPSFRDEQFF | TGTGCCAGCAGCCCGAGTTTTAGGGATGAGCAGTTCTTC
TRBJ2-1 | TRBV5-1 | NA | NA | CASSWGAEANEQFF | TGCGCCAGCAGTTGGGGGGCCGAAGCCAATGAGCAGTTCTTC
TRBJ2-7 | TRBV7-9 | few | TRBD1 | CASSSPGQAPHEQYF | TGTGCCAGCAGTTCTCCGGGACAGGCCCCCCACGAGCAGTACTTC
TRBJ2-1 | TRBV29-1 | NA | NA | CSVAGWAYNEQFF | TGCAGCGTTGCCGGGTGGGCCTACAATGAGCAGTTCTTC
TRBJ2-2 | TRBV5-1 | NA | NA | CASSSGPGDGVGELFF | TGCGCCAGCAGCTCCGGACCAGGGGACGGGGTCGGGGAGCTGTTTTTT
TRBJ2-1 | TRBV12-3/TRBV12-4 | NA | NA | CASRGLGEEQFF | TGTGCCAGCAGGGGTTTGGGGGAGGAGCAGTTCTTC
TRBJ2-7 | TRBV5-1 | many | NA | CASSSEGGAYEQYF | TGCGCCAGCAGCTCCGAAGGCGGGGCCTACGAGCAGTACTTC
TRBJ2-1 | TRBV5-6 | NA | NA | CASTVIDPASYNEQFF | TGTGCCAGCACCGTAATAGACCCCGCCTCCTACAATGAGCAGTTCTTC
TRBJ2-7 | TRBV30 | NA | NA | CAWSLDRTGEQYF | TGTGCCTGGAGTCTAGACCGAACAGGCGAGCAGTACTTC
TRBJ2-7 | TRBV12-3/TRBV12-4 | few | NA | CASSLWSLEQYF | TGTGCCAGCAGTTTATGGTCCCTCGAGCAGTACTTC
TRBJ2-1 | TRBV12-3/TRBV12-4 | few | NA | CASSPGTSPQLF | TGTGCCAGCAGCCCTGGAACAAGTCCCCAGCTCTTC
TRBJ2-7 | TRBV20-1 | few | TRBD2 | CSARKSGRVREQYF | TGCAGTGCTAGAAAAAGCGGGAGGGTTCGCGAGCAGTACTTC
TRBJ2-1 | TRBV10-3 | few | NA | CAIIALGPYNEQFF | TGTGCCATCATAGCCCTCGGACCGTACAATGAGCAGTTCTTC
TRBJ1-1 | TRBV7-8 | few | NA | CASSSSQGNTEAFF | TGTGCCAGCAGCTCCTCACAGGGGAACACTGAAGCTTTCTTT
TRBJ2-2 | TRBV7-2 | few | TRBD1 | CASSLQGAVGELFF | TGTGCCAGCAGCTTACAGGGGGCGGTCGGGGAGCTGTTTTTT
TRBJ2-5 | TRBV11-2 | few | TRBD2 | CASSQPAGTSGETQYF | TGTGCCAGCAGCCAACCCGCCGGGACTAGCGGTGAGACCCAGTACTTC
TRBJ2-1 | TRBV27 | few | NA | CASSLSPFYPVLYNEQFF | TGTGCCAGCAGTTTATCACCATTTTATCCTGTCCTCTACAATGAGCAGTTCTTC
TRBJ2-3 | TRBV2 | NA | NA | CASKRVTDPTDTQYF | TGTGCCAGCAAACGGGTGACAGACCCTACAGATACGCAGTATTTT
TRBJ2-2 | TRBV5-1 | NA | NA | CASSGGTENTGELFF | TGCGCCAGCAGCGGGGGGACAGAGAACACCGGGGAGCTGTTTTTT
TRBJ1-2 | TRBV29-1 | NA | NA | CSEAGSQGGYTF | TGCAGCGAGGCCGGTTCCCAGGGGGGCTACACCTTC
TRBJ1-2 | TRBV7-6 | few | TRBD1 | CASSLVCRGQNYYGYTF | TGTGCCAGCAGCTTAGTATGTAGGGGGCAAAATTACTATGGCTACACCTTC
TRBJ2-2 | TRBV18 | once | NA | CASSPRSEGGESSGELFF | TGTGCCAGCTCACCCAGGTCGGAGGGAGGCGAGTCAAGCGGGGAGCTGTTTTTT
TRBJ2-5 | TRBV7-2 | NA | TRBD1 | CASSFSTGGETQYF | TGTGCCAGCAGCTTCTCGACAGGGGGGGAGACCCAGTACTTC
TRBJ1-1 | TRBV7-9 | NA | NA | CASSSPTGARTEAFF | TGTGCCAGCAGCTCACCCACGGGGGCTAGGACTGAAGCTTTCTTT
TRBJ2-7 | TRBV15 | few | NA | CATSREGTLGRAEQYF | TGTGCCACCAGCAGAGAAGGGACGCTAGGCCGGGCCGAGCAGTACTTC
TRBJ1-5 | TRBV5-1 | NA | TRBD1 | CASSSGTDLSNQPQHF | TGCGCCAGCAGCAGCGGGACAGATCTTAGCAATCAGCCCCAGCATTTT
TRBJ2-7 | TRBV7-9 | many | NA | CASSGAPRGVHEQYF | TGTGCCAGCAGCGGGGCGCCGCGAGGGGTCCACGAGCAGTACTTC
TRBJ1-5 | TRBV12-3/TRBV12-4 | many | NA | CASSFAGNQPQHF | TGTGCCAGCAGTTTTGCGGGGAATCAGCCCCAGCATTTT
TRBJ2-5 | TRBV5-1 | NA | NA | CASSTGYQETQYF | TGCGCCAGCAGCACCGGGTACCAAGAGACCCAGTACTTC
TRBJ2-3 | TRBV20-1 | many | TRBD1 | CSARGGTGPGLTDTQYF | TGCAGTGCTAGAGGGGGGACAGGCCCTGGGCTCACAGATACGCAGTATTTT
TRBJ2-1 | TRBV10-3 | few | TRBD2 | CAIKERGGEQFF | TGTGCCATCAAGGAGCGGGGAGGTGAGCAGTTCTTC
TRBJ2-7 | TRBV2 | NA | NA | CASSEPRDTHSYEQYF | TGTGCCAGCAGTGAACCCCGGGACACCCACTCCTACGAGCAGTACTTC
TRBJ1-5 | TRBV7-2 | NA | NA | CASSLGLSGGSNQPQHF | TGTGCCAGCAGCTTAGGGCTGTCGGGGGGCAGCAATCAGCCCCAGCATTTT
TRBJ2-2 | TRBV5-5 | NA | NA | CASSLVRKNTGELFF | TGTGCCAGCAGCTTGGTTCGAAAAAACACCGGGGAGCTGTTTTTT
TRBJ1-1 | TRBV12-3/TRBV12-4 | NA | NA | CASSRIRVDTEAFF | TGTGCCAGCAGCCGGATTAGGGTGGACACTGAAGCTTTCTTT
TRBJ2-7 | TRBV4-1 | NA | TRBD1 | CASSQEGTGGPEQYF | TGCGCCAGCAGCCAAGAAGGGACAGGGGGCCCCGAGCAGTACTTC
TRBJ2-7 | TRBV5-6 | NA | NA | CASSPRPLGEQYF | TGTGCCAGCAGCCCCCGTCCCCTGGGGGAGCAGTACTTC
TRBJ1-1 | TRBV7-9 | NA | NA | CSSSSDATAGTFF | TGTTCCAGCAGCTCTGACGCTACAGCTGGAACTTTCTTT
TRBJ2-1 | TRBV5-1 | once | TRBD1 | CASRTQGDNEQFF | TGCGCCAGCCGTACACAGGGGGACAATGAGCAGTTCTTC
TRBJ2-5 | TRBV5-5 | NA | NA | CASSFTAHPGETQYF | TGTGCCAGCAGCTTCACGGCTCACCCGGGGGAGACCCAGTACTTC
TRBJ1-3 | TRBV6-5 | few | NA | CASRSWSGPSGNTIYF | TGTGCCAGCCGCAGCTGGTCAGGGCCGAGTGGAAACACCATATATTTT
TRBJ2-2 | TRBV30 | NA | TRBD2 | CAWSRLAGSSGTGELFF | TGTGCCTGGAGTCGACTAGCGGGATCTTCCGGGACCGGGGAGCTGTTTTTT
TRBJ2-3 | TRBV2 | many | NA | CASSDVRQSTDTQYF | TGTGCCAGCAGTGATGTCCGACAGAGCACAGATACGCAGTATTTT
TRBJ1-1 | TRBV11-2 | few | NA | CASSLVTYTEAFF | TGTGCCAGCAGCTTAGTAACCTACACTGAAGCTTTCTTT
TRBJ1-1 | TRBV3-1 | NA | NA | CASSQVGETVMNTEAFF | TGTGCCAGCAGCCAAGTGGGCGAGACGGTGATGAACACTGAAGCTTTCTTT
TRBJ1-1 | TRBV11-2 | NA | NA | CASSSVSELVNTEAFF | TGTGCCAGCAGCTCCGTTTCCGAACTCGTGAACACTGAAGCTTTCTTT
TRBJ1-1 | TRBV5-5 | many | NA | CASSLMEGNTEAFF | TGTGCCAGCAGCTTGATGGAAGGGAACACTGAAGCTTTCTTT